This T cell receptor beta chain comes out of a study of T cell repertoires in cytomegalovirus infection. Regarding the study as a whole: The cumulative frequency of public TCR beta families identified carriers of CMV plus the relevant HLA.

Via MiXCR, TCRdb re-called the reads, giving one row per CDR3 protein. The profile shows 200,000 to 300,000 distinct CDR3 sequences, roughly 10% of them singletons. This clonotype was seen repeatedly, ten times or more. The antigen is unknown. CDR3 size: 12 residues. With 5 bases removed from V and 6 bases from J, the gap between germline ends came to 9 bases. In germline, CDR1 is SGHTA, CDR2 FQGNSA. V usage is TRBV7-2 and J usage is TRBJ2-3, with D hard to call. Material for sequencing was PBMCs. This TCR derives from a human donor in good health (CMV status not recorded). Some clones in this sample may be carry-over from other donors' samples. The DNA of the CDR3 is TGTGCCAGCAGCCCCGAATGGGATACGCAGTATTTT. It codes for CASSPEWDTQYF.